This TCR beta chain appears in the sequencing data of a study of cytomegalovirus exposure and HLA in healthy donors. Overall study findings and caveats: Among the sequence variants, a highly shared cluster was likely an artifact of sequencing.

Remarks on this clone: What it binds is unknown.

The CDR3 runs 15 residues. In germline, CDR1 is ENHRY, CDR2 SYGVKD. V was shortened by 2 bases and J by 4 bases, with 11 bases between the two germline ends. The PCR used 60 Vbeta and 13 Jbeta primers. The table came from immunoSEQ multiplex PCR; TCRdb's copy has only in-frame clones and leaves some out. The table has over 200,000 clones, approximately 81% seen once; the top ten hold over 1%. The receptor was isolated from a human donor in good health. The rearrangement uses TRBV10-3 and TRBJ2-2; TRBD2 might be the D (7 bases). Specimen: PBMCs. CDR3 nucleotides: TGTGCCATCAGTGAGCCGGGGGGCGGCACCGGGGAGCTGTTTTTT. This encodes CAISEPGGGTGELFF.